This TCR beta chain came from a study of blood T cell repertoires in COVID-19. Per the original methods: Amplified reference gene primers provided the basis for estimating nucleated cell counts. Assay: immunoSEQ multiplex PCR; the TCRdb copy retains only in-frame clones and omits some. That table supplies the V and J calls and clone size; D and trimming were determined from the DNA. Of about 280,000 clones in the sample, about 86% were seen once. The sequencing input was peripheral blood. The receptor's source is a woman between 65 and 79 years old with COVID-19, enrolled during active disease.

The CDR3 sequence is CASSVPLAGGPAGGDTQYF. For the CDR3, the DNA is TGTGCCAGCAGCGTACCGCTAGCGGGGGGACCAGCGGGGGGAGATACGCAGTATTTT. The chain carries TRBV9 and TRBJ2-3; 11 bases match TRBD2. J gave up 5 bases and V 1 base, and 15 bases lay outside the gene matches. There are 19 residues in the CDR3. The germline CDR1 and CDR2 sequences are SGDLS and YYNGEE. Full variable domain (missing parts from reference TRBV9 and TRBJ2-3): DSGVTQTPKHLITATGQRVTLRCSPRSGDLSVYWYQQSLDQGLQFLIQYYNGEERAKGNILERFSAQQFPDLHSELNLSSLELGDSALYFCASSVPLAGGPAGGDTQYFGPGTRLTVL.